Below, 14 T cell receptor beta chains from the same sample are listed, as sequenced in a study of T cell responses to AZD1222 COVID-19 vaccine. The data were produced by immunoSEQ multiplex PCR, yet TCRdb's version contains in-frame clones alone and is incomplete. Of over 100,000 clones listed, roughly 90% are singletons. The sample in question was peripheral blood, obtained on day 0 of AZD1222 vaccination. The receptors stem from an adult in good health.

This chain connects TRBV29-1 to TRBJ1-1; 7 bases match TRBD1. After removal of 1 base from V and 5 bases from J, the junction contained 13 bases not matched to a gene. In germline, CDR1 is SQVTM, CDR2 ANQGSEA. CDR3 length: 16 amino acids. Here the CDR3 DNA reads TGCAGCGTTGAAGTTCCCCGACAGGGTTTAAGGACTGAAGCTTTCTTT. Translated, it gives CSVEVPRQGLRTEAFF.

In its sample, this clone was seen once. The rearrangement uses TRBV12-3 or TRBV12-4 and TRBJ1-1; 7 bases align to TRBD1. V gave up 6 bases and J gave up 4 bases; unmatched junction bases: 5. The CDR3 covers 13 residues. CDR3 region: CASSLQGITEAFF. The CDR3 nucleotides read TGTGCCAGCAGCCTACAGGGGATCACTGAAGCTTTCTTT.

The table lists this clone with a count of one. The chain joins TRBV7-2 to TRBJ1-2; 7 nucleotides agree with TRBD1. Germline V CDR1 and CDR2: SGHTA, FQGNSA. V shed 5 bases and J 7 bases; nucleotides not matched to a gene: 7. CDR3 size: 13 residues. For the CDR3, the DNA is TGTGCCAGCAGCGAGAGACAGGGAGGTGGCTACACCTTC. Its protein product is CASSERQGGGYTF.

The chain has TRBV7-9 and TRBJ2-1; 8 positions match TRBD1. The germline CDR1 and CDR2 sequences are SEHNR and FQNEAQ (reference sequence). The CDR3 sequence is 19 residues long. V lost 5 bases, J lost 0 bases, and 15 bases stayed unmatched. CDR3 DNA: TGTGCCAGCAGCACTCCCGCCCGGACAGGGAGTGGCTCCTACAATGAGCAGTTCTTC. This sequence encodes CASSTPARTGSGSYNEQFF.

The V and J genes are TRBV23-1 and TRBJ2-3, with TRBD2 as a possible D gene (7 bases). TRBV23-1 carries the ORF label, with uncertain function. Deletions cut 0 bases from V and 3 bases from J, with 19 bases between. CDR3 length: 18 residues. The CDR3 spells CASSQSNPGEGGTDTQYF. CDR3 nucleotide sequence: TGCGCCAGCAGTCAATCGAACCCCGGGGAGGGGGGGACAGATACGCAGTATTTT.

CDR3: CASSRGANTEAFF. As DNA, the CDR3 is TGTGCCAGCAGCCGCGGGGCGAACACTGAAGCTTTCTTT. The chain recombines TRBV7-8 with TRBJ1-1; maybe TRBD1 (5 bases). This CDR3 comprises 13 residues. Trimming cost V 5 bases and J 1 base, with 8 bases left between them. CDR1 and CDR2 from the germline V gene are SGHVS and FQNEAQ.

The chain couples TRBV6-1 to TRBJ2-3; 9 nucleotides match TRBD2. The germline V gene has CDR1 MNHNS and CDR2 SASEGT. Unmatched junction bases numbered 14, after V lost 3 bases and J lost 4 bases. The CDR3 sequence is 18 residues long. The CDR3 DNA reads TGTGCCAGCAGTGAGCGGGGGGGGAAAATGACAGGGCCAGATACGCAGTATTTT. Translating it yields CASSERGGKMTGPDTQYF.

The chain uses TRBV7-9 and TRBJ1-2; possibly TRBD1 for D (5 bases). This CDR3 is built from 15 residues. With 4 bases removed from V and 5 bases from J, the gap between germline ends came to 17 bases. The germline V gene encodes CDR1 SEHNR and CDR2 FQNEAQ (reference sequence). The CDR3 is CASSSRGPDPYGYTF. In nucleotides, the CDR3 is TGTGCCAGCAGCTCCCGGGGCCCAGATCCTTATGGCTACACCTTC.

The gene calls are TRBV7-9 and TRBJ2-2; TRBD1 or TRBD2 may be the D gene (5 bases each). CDR3 length equals 14 residues. The germline V gene encodes CDR1 SEHNR and CDR2 FQNEAQ (reference sequence). V lost 4 bases to trimming and J lost 2 bases, with 8 bases between them. As DNA, the CDR3 is TGTGCCAGCAGCTGGGACCCCAACACCGGGGAGCTGTTTTTT. Amino acid sequence: CASSWDPNTGELFF.

This clone was observed a single time. The chain recombines TRBV6-2 or TRBV6-3 with TRBJ2-7; either TRBD1 or TRBD2 may supply D (5 bases each). V shed 2 bases and J shed 1 base, with 9 bases lying between them. Germline V gene data show CDR1 as MNHEY and CDR2 as SVGEGT. This CDR3 has 14 amino acids. The CDR3 DNA reads as TGTGCCAGCAGTTACGGGACGATATCCTACGAGCAGTACTTC. Protein: CASSYGTISYEQYF.

This rearrangement joins TRBV2 to TRBJ1-4; perhaps TRBD1 as D (6 bases). The germline V gene has CDR1 SNHLY and CDR2 FYNNEI. V shed 4 bases and J shed 5 bases, with 11 bases lying between them. There are 14 residues in the CDR3. The CDR3 loop reads CASSAGVFNEKLFF. The CDR3 DNA reads as TGTGCCAGCAGTGCAGGGGTTTTCAATGAAAAACTGTTTTTT.

The chain combines TRBV6-5 with TRBJ2-7, with D tentatively TRBD1 (5 bases). Trimming removed 10 bases at V and 0 bases at J, with 10 bases between. Germline V gene data show CDR1 as MNHEY and CDR2 as SVGAGI. CDR3 length: 12 amino acids. CDR3 sequence (DNA): TGTGCCACAGGACACTTCTCCTACGAGCAGTACTTC. It translates to CATGHFSYEQYF.

The CDR3 nucleotides are TGTGCCAGCAGCCATGGAGGGCCTCCAACTAATGAAAAACTGTTTTTT. Translated, it gives CASSHGGPPTNEKLFF. The rearrangement uses TRBV4-2 and TRBJ1-4; D not certain. Trimming took 3 bases from V and 0 from J, leaving 11 bases between them. CDR1 and CDR2 from the germline V gene are LGHNA and YNFKEQ. The CDR3 contains 16 residues.

The chain joins TRBV6-2 or TRBV6-3 to TRBJ2-7, with 9 bases that match TRBD2. The CDR3 extends over 14 amino acids. V was pared by 5 bases and J by 2 bases, with 4 bases of the junction left unmatched. The germline V gene encodes CDR1 MNHEY and CDR2 SVGEGT. The CDR3: CASSERGVTYEQYF. The CDR3 DNA sequence: TGTGCCAGCAGTGAGCGGGGGGTGACCTACGAGCAGTACTTC.